This TCR beta chain was documented in a study of technical replicates of blood from a handful of donors. V was clipped by 7 bases and J by 5 bases, with 15 bases between them. This CDR3 has 13 amino acids. Germline CDR1 reads MNHNS; CDR2 reads SASEGT. Produced via immunoSEQ multiplex PCR; TCRdb's table is partial and in-frame only. The sample comprises 50,000 to 70,000 clones, 91% of which are singletons, and 3% to 4% rests with the top ten. The sequence derives from a human donor in good health. Some clones in this sample may be carry-over from other donors' samples. Sequencing input: PBMCs. The chain is built from TRBV6-1 and TRBJ2-7, with D possibly TRBD2 on 6 matching bases. Here the CDR3 DNA reads TGTGCCAGCACCCCCGGGTGGGGGGACGAGCAGTACTTC. It yields the protein CASTPGWGDEQYF.